This T cell receptor (beta chain) was retrieved from a study of spatial heterogeneity in lung cancer. MiXCR, applied by TCRdb to the 5' RACE reads, yields one record per CDR3 protein. The sample yields roughly 110,000 distinct CDR3 sequences, 11% seen once. In germline, CDR1 is SEHNR, CDR2 FQNEAQ (reference sequence). CDR3 length: 16 residues. V was clipped by 5 bases and J by 0 bases; unmatched bases: 9. Time point described: blood at routine non-recurrence follow-up after resection. The material sequenced was PBMCs, taken at follow-up. The TCR comes from a female donor with early-stage non-small cell lung cancer. The chain couples TRBV7-9 to TRBJ1-1, with 7 positions matching TRBD1. The CDR3 DNA is TGTGCCAGCAGCCAGACAGGGATGCCGGTGAACACTGAAGCTTTCTTT. Its translation is CASSQTGMPVNTEAFF.